The present entry profiles one T cell receptor beta chain with its context. Its target is unknown. This sample is drawn from a study of OX40 agonist ivuxolimab in advanced cancers. In the study overall: Age averaged around 59 years (range roughly 23 to 90), and about 86% were male.

Blood samples were obtained at baseline, cycle 4 day 1, and cycle 7 day 1. Study-level results: Among the least clonally expanded were partial responders at 0.1-3.0 mg/kg. Expanded peripheral T cell antigen specificity was not determined.

The germline V gene has CDR1 SGHAT and CDR2 FQDESV (reference sequence). V dropped 0 bases and J dropped 5; count of bases not matched to a gene: 7. The CDR3 sequence is 16 residues long. Profiling relied on immunoSEQ multiplex PCR, and the TCRdb table lists in-frame clones only, not all of them. In the table there are about 46,000 clones, about nine tenths of which are singletons. The chain couples TRBV11-1 to TRBJ2-3; 8 bases line up with TRBD1. This TCR came from an adult with an advanced solid tumor such as melanoma, head and neck, liver or kidney cancer. The sample was CD4+ or CD8+ T cells sorted from blood, taken in a trial of the OX40 agonist ivuxolimab. The CDR3 here is CASSLAGAGGEDTQYF. Here the CDR3 DNA reads TGTGCCAGCAGCTTAGCGGGGGCAGGGGGCGAAGATACGCAGTATTTT.